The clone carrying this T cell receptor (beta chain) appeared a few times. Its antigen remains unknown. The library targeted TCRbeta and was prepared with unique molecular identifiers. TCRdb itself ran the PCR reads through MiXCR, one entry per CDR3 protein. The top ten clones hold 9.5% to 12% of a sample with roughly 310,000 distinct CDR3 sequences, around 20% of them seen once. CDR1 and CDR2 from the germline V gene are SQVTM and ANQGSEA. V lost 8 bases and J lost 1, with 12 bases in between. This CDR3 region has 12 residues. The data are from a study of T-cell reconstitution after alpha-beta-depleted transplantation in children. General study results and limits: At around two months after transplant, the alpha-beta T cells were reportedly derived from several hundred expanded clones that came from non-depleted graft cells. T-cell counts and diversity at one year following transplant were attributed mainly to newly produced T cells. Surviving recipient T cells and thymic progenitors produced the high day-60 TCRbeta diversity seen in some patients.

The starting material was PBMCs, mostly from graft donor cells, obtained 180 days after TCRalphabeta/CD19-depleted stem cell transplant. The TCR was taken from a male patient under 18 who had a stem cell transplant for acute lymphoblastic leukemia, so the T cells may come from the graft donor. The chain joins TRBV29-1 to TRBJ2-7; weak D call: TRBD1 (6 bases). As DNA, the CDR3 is TGCAGCACCCTACAGGGTTCCTACGAGCAGTACTTC. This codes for CSTLQGSYEQYF.